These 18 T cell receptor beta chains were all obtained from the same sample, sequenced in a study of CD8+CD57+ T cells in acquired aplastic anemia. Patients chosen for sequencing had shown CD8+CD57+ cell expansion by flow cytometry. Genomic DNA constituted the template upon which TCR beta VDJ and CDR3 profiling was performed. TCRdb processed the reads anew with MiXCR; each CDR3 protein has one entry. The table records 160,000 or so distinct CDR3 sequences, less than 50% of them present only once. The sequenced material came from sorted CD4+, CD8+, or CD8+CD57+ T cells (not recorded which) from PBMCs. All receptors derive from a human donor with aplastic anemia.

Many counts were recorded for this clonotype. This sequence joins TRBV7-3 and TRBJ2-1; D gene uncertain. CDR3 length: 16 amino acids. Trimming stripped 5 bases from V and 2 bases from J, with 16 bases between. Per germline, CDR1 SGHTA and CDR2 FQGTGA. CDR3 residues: CASSPLYATAYNEQFF. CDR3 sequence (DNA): TGTGCCAGCAGCCCCTTGTACGCGACTGCCTACAATGAGCAGTTCTTC.

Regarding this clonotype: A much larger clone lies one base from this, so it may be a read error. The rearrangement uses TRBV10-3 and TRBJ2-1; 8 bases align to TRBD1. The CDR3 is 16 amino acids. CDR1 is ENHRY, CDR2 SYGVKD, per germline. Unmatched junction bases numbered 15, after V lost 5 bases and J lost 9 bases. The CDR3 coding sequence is TGTGCCATCAGTTACTCGATGACAGGGGTCAGGGCTGAGCAGTTCTTC. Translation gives CAISYSMTGVRAEQFF.

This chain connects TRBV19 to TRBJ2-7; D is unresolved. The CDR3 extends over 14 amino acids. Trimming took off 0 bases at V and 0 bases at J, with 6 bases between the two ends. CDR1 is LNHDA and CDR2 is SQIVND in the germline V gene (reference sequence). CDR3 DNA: TGTGCCAGTAGTATAGACCCCACCTCCTACGAGCAGTACTTC. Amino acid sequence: CASSIDPTSYEQYF.

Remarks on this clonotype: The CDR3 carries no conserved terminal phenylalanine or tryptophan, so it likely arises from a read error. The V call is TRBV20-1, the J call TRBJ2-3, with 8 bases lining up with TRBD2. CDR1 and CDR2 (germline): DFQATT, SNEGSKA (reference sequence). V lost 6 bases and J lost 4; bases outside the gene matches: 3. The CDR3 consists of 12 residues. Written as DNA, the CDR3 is TGCAGTGCAAACGGGGGGGCAGATACGCAGTATTCT. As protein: CSANGGADTQYS.

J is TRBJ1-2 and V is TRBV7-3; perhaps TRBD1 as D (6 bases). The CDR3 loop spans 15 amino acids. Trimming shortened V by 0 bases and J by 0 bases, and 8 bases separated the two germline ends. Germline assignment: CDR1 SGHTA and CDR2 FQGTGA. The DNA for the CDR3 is TGTGCCAGCAGCTTAACTGGGGGCGCTAACTATGGCTACACCTTC. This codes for CASSLTGGANYGYTF.

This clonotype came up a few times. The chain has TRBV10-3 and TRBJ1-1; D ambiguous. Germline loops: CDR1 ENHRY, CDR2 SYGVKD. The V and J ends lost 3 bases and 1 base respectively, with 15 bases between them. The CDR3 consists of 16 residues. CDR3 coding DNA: TGTGCCATCAGTGACATTGGCAGGCTTAAGAACACTGAAGCTTTCTTT. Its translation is CAISDIGRLKNTEAFF.

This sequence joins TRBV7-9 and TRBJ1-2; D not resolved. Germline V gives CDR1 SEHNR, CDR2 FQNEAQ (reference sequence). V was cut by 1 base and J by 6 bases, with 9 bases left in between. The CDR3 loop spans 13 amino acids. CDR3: CASSLEAENGYTF. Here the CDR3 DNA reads TGTGCCAGCAGCTTAGAAGCAGAGAATGGCTACACCTTC.

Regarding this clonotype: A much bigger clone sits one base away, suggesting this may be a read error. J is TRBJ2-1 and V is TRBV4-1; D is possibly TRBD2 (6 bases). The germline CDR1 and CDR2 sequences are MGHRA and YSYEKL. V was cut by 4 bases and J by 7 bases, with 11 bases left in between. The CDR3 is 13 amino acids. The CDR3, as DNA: TGCGCCAGCAGCCCCGCTAGCGCTAATGAGCAGTTCTTC. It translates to CASSPASANEQFF.

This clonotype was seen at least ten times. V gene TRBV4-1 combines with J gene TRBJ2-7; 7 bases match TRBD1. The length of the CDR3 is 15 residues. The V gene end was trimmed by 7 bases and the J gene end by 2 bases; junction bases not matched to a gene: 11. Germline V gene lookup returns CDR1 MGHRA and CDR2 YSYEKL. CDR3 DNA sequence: TGCGCCAGCAAAGCCCGGGACAGCGGAACCTACGAGCAGTACTTC. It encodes CASKARDSGTYEQYF.

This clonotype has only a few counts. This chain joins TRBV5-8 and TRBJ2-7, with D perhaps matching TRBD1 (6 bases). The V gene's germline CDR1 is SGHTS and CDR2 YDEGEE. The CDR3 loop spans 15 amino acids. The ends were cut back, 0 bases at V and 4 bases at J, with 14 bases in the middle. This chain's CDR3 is CASSLAGAGLYEQYF. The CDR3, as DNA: TGTGCCAGCAGCTTGGCAGGGGCCGGTTTATACGAGCAGTACTTC.

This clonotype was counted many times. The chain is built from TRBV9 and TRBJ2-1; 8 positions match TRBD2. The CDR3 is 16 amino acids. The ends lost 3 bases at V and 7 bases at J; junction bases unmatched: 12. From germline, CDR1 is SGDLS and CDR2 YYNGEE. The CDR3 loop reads CASSEGMAGGKNEQFF. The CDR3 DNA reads TGTGCCAGCAGCGAGGGGATGGCGGGAGGAAAGAATGAGCAGTTCTTC.

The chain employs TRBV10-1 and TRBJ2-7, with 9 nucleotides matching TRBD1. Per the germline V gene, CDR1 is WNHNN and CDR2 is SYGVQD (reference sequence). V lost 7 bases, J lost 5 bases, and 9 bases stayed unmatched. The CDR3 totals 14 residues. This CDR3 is CASTPGQGPNEQYF. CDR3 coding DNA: TGCGCCAGCACCCCGGGACAGGGCCCCAACGAGCAGTACTTC.

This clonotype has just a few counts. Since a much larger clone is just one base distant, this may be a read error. The CDR3 DNA is TGTGCCAGCAGATATGGCACTCAAGGGAACAATGAGCAGTTCTTC. It specifies CASRYGTQGNNEQFF. This rearrangement joins TRBV7-2 to TRBJ2-1, with D uncertain. The CDR3 runs 15 residues. Between the trimmed V and J ends, which lost 6 bases and 5 bases, there was a span of 17 bases. Germline CDR1 SGHTA, CDR2 FQGNSA.

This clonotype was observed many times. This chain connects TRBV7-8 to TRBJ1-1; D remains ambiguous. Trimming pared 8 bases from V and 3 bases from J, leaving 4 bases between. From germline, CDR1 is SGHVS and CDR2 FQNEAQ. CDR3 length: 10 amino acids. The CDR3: CASGDTEAFF. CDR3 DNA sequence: TGTGCCAGCGGGGACACTGAAGCTTTCTTT.

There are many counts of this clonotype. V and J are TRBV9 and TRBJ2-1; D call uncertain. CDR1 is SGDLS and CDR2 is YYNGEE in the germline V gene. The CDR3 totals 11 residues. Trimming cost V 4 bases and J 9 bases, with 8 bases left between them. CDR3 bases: TGTGCCAGCAGCTATAACGGTGAGCAGTTCTTC. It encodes CASSYNGEQFF.

The CDR3 region is CASNPQGEAHEEQFF. The CDR3 DNA follows: TGTGCCAGTAACCCCCAGGGGGAGGCCCATGAGGAGCAGTTCTTC. V usage is TRBV19 and J usage is TRBJ2-1; perhaps TRBD1 as D (7 bases). Germline CDR1 is LNHDA and CDR2 is SQIVND (reference sequence). Trimming left V 7 bases short and J 10 bases short, with 23 bases between. The CDR3 totals 15 residues.

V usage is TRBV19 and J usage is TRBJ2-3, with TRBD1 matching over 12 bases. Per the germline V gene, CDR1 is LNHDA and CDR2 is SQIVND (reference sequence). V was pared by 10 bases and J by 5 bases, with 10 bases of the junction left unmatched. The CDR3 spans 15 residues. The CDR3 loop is CATRDRGLGGDTQYF. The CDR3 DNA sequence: TGTGCCACCAGGGACAGGGGGCTCGGGGGAGATACGCAGTATTTT.

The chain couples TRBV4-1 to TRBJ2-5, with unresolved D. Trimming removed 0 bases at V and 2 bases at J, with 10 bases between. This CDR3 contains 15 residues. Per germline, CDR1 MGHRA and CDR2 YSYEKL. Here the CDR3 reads CASSQEGAQQETQYF. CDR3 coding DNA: TGCGCCAGCAGCCAAGAAGGAGCGCAGCAAGAGACCCAGTACTTC.